Below, 26 T cell receptor beta chains from the same sample are listed, as sequenced in a study of cytomegalovirus exposure and HLA in healthy donors. A multiplex PCR was run with 60 Vbeta primers and 13 Jbeta primers. The protocol was immunoSEQ multiplex PCR, while the TCRdb copy is restricted to in-frame clones and leaves out a portion. The data contain about 190,000 clones, about four fifths of them seen just once; the ten biggest clones take up 1.5% to 2%. Sequencing was carried out using PBMCs. The receptor set was obtained from a young man in good health and CMV-seronegative.

This chain connects TRBV7-6 to TRBJ2-7; D not resolved. V was trimmed by 2 bases and J by 0 bases, leaving 11 bases between them. Germline V gene sequence: CDR1 SGHVS, CDR2 FNYEAQ. The CDR3 runs 15 residues. CDR3 coding DNA: TGTGCCAGCAGCTTAAGCTCTTCGGGCTCCTACGAGCAGTACTTC. It yields the protein CASSLSSSGSYEQYF.

This clone showed up just a few times. V gene TRBV19 combines with J gene TRBJ2-6; TRBD1 matches at 9 bases. Germline-derived CDR1 and CDR2 are LNHDA and SQIVND (reference sequence). V lost 4 bases, J lost 0 bases, and 4 bases stayed unmatched. The CDR3 runs to 17 residues. DNA for the CDR3: TGTGCCAGTAGTAGACAGGGGGGTCTCTCTGGGGCCAACGTCCTGACTTTC. It specifies CASSRQGGLSGANVLTF.

The V call is TRBV7-9, the J call TRBJ2-3; the D gene is possibly TRBD2 (5 bases). The CDR3 has 15 amino acids. Germline CDR1 and CDR2: SEHNR and FQNEAQ (reference sequence). V gave up 3 bases and J gave up 5 bases, with 15 bases separating them. The CDR3 bases are TGTGCCAGCAGCTTTGGACTTTGGTCGGTAGATACGCAGTATTTT. Its protein product is CASSFGLWSVDTQYF.

The genes are TRBV19 and TRBJ1-5; D perhaps matches TRBD1 (5 bases). Germline loops: CDR1 LNHDA, CDR2 SQIVND (reference sequence). This CDR3 is 16 amino acids long. Trimming removed 2 bases at V and 6 bases at J, with 17 bases between. CDR3 sequence reads: CASSINLGGSPQPQHF. Written as DNA, the CDR3 is TGTGCCAGTAGTATAAATCTCGGGGGGTCTCCTCAGCCCCAGCATTTT.

This chain links TRBV4-3 with TRBJ2-2; 8 bases match TRBD1. CDR3 length equals 15 residues. Germline values: CDR1 LGHNA, CDR2 YSLEER. The V gene end was trimmed by 5 bases and the J gene end by 5 bases; junction bases not matched to a gene: 7. CDR3 region: CASSLTGGRTGELFF. CDR3 nucleotide sequence: TGCGCCAGCAGCTTAACAGGGGGACGGACCGGGGAGCTGTTTTTT.

V is TRBV27 and J is TRBJ1-2; D uncertain. The germline V gene has CDR1 MNHEY and CDR2 SMNVEV (reference sequence). The CDR3 has 13 residues. The ends were cut back, 2 bases at V and 4 bases at J, with 8 bases in the middle. CDR3: CASSLRAGYGYTF. CDR3 bases: TGTGCCAGCAGTTTAAGGGCGGGCTATGGCTACACCTTC.

The chain joins TRBV4-3 to TRBJ1-2; 10 bases map to TRBD1. CDR1 LGHNA and CDR2 YSLEER come from the germline V gene. V lost 0 bases, J lost 0 bases, and 19 bases stayed unmatched. The CDR3 runs to 22 residues. The CDR3 DNA sequence: TGCGCCAGCAGCCAAGAAATAGATTGGCCGGGACAGGGGCTTATTACTAACTATGGCTACACCTTC. Its protein is CASSQEIDWPGQGLITNYGYTF.

This chain uses TRBV19 with TRBJ2-7, with D perhaps TRBD1 (5 bases). Trimming left V 3 bases short and J 0 bases short, with 15 bases between. CDR1 LNHDA and CDR2 SQIVND come from the germline V gene (reference sequence). The CDR3 spans 16 residues. CDR3 sequence (DNA): TGTGCCAGTAGTATCCAGGGCAGAGGAAGCTCCTACGAGCAGTACTTC. Translated: CASSIQGRGSSYEQYF.

The rearrangement joins TRBV30 to TRBJ2-3, with TRBD2 matching over 8 bases. V lost 4 bases, J lost 2 bases, and 2 bases stayed unmatched. The CDR3 has 13 residues. CDR1 and CDR2 (germline): GTSNPN, SVGIG (reference sequence). CDR3 bases: TGTGCCTGGATAGCGGGATACACAGATACGCAGTATTTT. Translated: CAWIAGYTDTQYF.

This chain joins TRBV2 and TRBJ2-1; 10 nucleotides agree with TRBD2. The junction had 6 bases not matched to a gene; V was cut back by 3 bases and J by 7 bases. The length of the CDR3 is 15 residues. Germline CDR1 reads SNHLY; CDR2 reads FYNNEI. This CDR3 reads CASSEEREGRNEQFF. The CDR3 nucleotides are TGTGCCAGCAGTGAGGAGCGGGAGGGCAGAAATGAGCAGTTCTTC.

V and J are TRBV4-2 and TRBJ2-7, with D hard to call. The V and J ends lost 0 bases and 2 bases respectively, with 17 bases between them. The CDR3 covers 17 residues. Germline V gene data show CDR1 as LGHNA and CDR2 as YNFKEQ. DNA of the CDR3: TGTGCCAGCAGCCAAGACGACGACACTCGAAACCCCTACGAGCAGTACTTC. Its protein is CASSQDDDTRNPYEQYF.

This clone has just one count. CDR3 residues: CASRTGSNSPLHF. For the CDR3, the DNA is TGTGCCAGCAGAACAGGGAGTAATTCACCCCTCCACTTT. The chain couples TRBV5-6 to TRBJ1-6; D is perhaps TRBD1 (6 bases). Trimming pared 5 bases from V and 6 bases from J, leaving 9 bases between. The CDR3 covers 13 residues. Germline V gene lookup returns CDR1 SGHDT and CDR2 YYEEEE.

The genes are TRBV29-1 and TRBJ1-2, with D hard to call. The CDR3 consists of 12 residues. V was trimmed by 0 bases and J by 7 bases, leaving 9 bases between them. Germline assignment: CDR1 SQVTM and CDR2 ANQGSEA. CDR3 sequence: CSVEDPRFGYTF. CDR3 DNA sequence: TGCAGCGTTGAAGACCCTCGGTTTGGCTACACCTTC.

The chain links TRBV30 to TRBJ1-3, with D possibly matching TRBD1 (5 bases). The CDR3 contains 13 residues. Trimming took 4 bases from V and 4 from J, leaving 11 bases between them. The germline V gene has CDR1 GTSNPN and CDR2 SVGIG (reference sequence). The CDR3 sequence: CAWNWGDGNTIYF. Here the CDR3 DNA reads TGTGCCTGGAATTGGGGCGACGGAAACACCATATATTTT.

J is TRBJ2-5 and V is TRBV28; D possibly corresponds to TRBD1 (6 bases). Trimming stripped 6 bases from V and 3 bases from J, with 11 bases between. CDR3 length equals 13 residues. The germline V gene encodes CDR1 MDHEN and CDR2 SYDVKM. CDR3 region: CASRNAGEETQYF. CDR3 DNA sequence: TGTGCCAGCAGGAACGCAGGGGAAGAGACCCAGTACTTC.

Points on this clone: In the same sample, other DNA sequences code for this CDR3. The V and J genes are TRBV6-1 and TRBJ2-7, with 9 bases lining up with TRBD1. V shed 3 bases and J 4 bases; nucleotides not matched to a gene: 4. CDR3 length equals 14 residues. The V gene's germline CDR1 is MNHNS and CDR2 SASEGT. The CDR3 DNA reads TGTGCCAGCAGTGATATTGGACAGGGGTACGAGCAGTACTTC. It is translated as CASSDIGQGYEQYF.

The gene calls are TRBV7-3 and TRBJ2-5, with D possibly TRBD1 on 5 matching bases. Germline CDR1 reads SGHTA; CDR2 reads FQGTGA. The CDR3 length is 13 residues. V lost 0 bases to trimming and J lost 5 bases, with 7 bases between them. DNA for the CDR3: TGTGCCAGCAGCTTAACGGGGCTGGAGACCCAGTACTTC. Its translation is CASSLTGLETQYF.

This sequence joins TRBV4-3 and TRBJ2-1, with TRBD2 identical over 13 bases. The germline gives CDR1 LGHNA, CDR2 YSLEER. With V trimmed by 3 bases and J by 6 bases, 2 bases remained unmatched. The length of the CDR3 is 15 residues. This CDR3 is CASSQGLAGRNEQFF. For the CDR3, the DNA is TGCGCCAGCAGCCAGGGACTAGCGGGGCGCAATGAGCAGTTCTTC.

The rearrangement joins TRBV5-1 to TRBJ1-1; 8 bases are a match to TRBD1. In germline, CDR1 is SGHRS, CDR2 YFSETQ. This CDR3 contains 14 residues. V shed 6 bases, J shed 0 bases, and the junction held 4 bases outside the gene matches. The CDR3 coding sequence is TGCGCCAGCACCGCAGGGGGCTTGAACACTGAAGCTTTCTTT. Translating it yields CASTAGGLNTEAFF.

This chain joins TRBV7-9 and TRBJ1-1, with a weak D call TRBD1 (6 bases). The length of the CDR3 is 15 residues. Trimming shortened V by 0 bases and J by 1 base, and 9 bases separated the two germline ends. Germline V gene data show CDR1 as SEHNR and CDR2 as FQNEAQ (reference sequence). DNA of the CDR3: TGTGCCAGCAGCTTAGCGGCAGGGGCGAACACTGAAGCTTTCTTT. It yields the protein CASSLAAGANTEAFF.

This rearrangement joins TRBV11-2 to TRBJ2-2; D is uncertain. From germline, CDR1 is SGHAT and CDR2 FQNNGV. The CDR3 is made up of 14 amino acids. V lost 0 bases and J 6 bases, leaving 8 bases between the germline ends. As DNA, the CDR3 is TGTGCCAGCAGCTTAGAAAGACTGGCCGGGGAGCTGTTTTTT. As protein: CASSLERLAGELFF.

V gene TRBV5-4 combines with J gene TRBJ2-5; TRBD2 matches at 13 bases. The length of the CDR3 is 17 residues. Per germline, CDR1 SGHNT and CDR2 YYREEE (reference sequence). Losses at the gene ends were 4 bases for V and 4 bases for J; bases not matched to a gene: 10. CDR3 residues: CASSAGLAGAGGETQYF. CDR3 in DNA: TGTGCCAGCAGCGCCGGACTAGCGGGGGCTGGGGGAGAGACCCAGTACTTC.

The table lists this clone with a count of one. V gene TRBV13 combines with J gene TRBJ1-4; D is unresolved. From germline, CDR1 is PRHDT and CDR2 FYEKMQ (reference sequence). Trimming took off 1 base at V and 7 bases at J, with 4 bases between the two ends. The CDR3 contains 12 residues. CDR3 region: CASSLALEKLFF. The CDR3 nucleotides read TGTGCCAGCAGCTTAGCCCTTGAAAAACTGTTTTTT.

The CDR3 bases are TGCGCCAGCGAACCGGAACTAGGCGGGGAGCTGTTTTTT. Its protein is CASEPELGGELFF. The chain combines TRBV5-1 with TRBJ2-2; D is perhaps TRBD2 (5 bases). The CDR3 contains 13 residues. Germline-derived CDR1 and CDR2 are SGHRS and YFSETQ. Trimming removed 7 bases at V and 7 bases at J, with 14 bases between.

The chain combines TRBV18 with TRBJ2-2; 7 bases align to TRBD1. The germline CDR1 and CDR2 sequences are KGHSH and LQKENI. Losses at the gene ends were 1 base for V and 7 bases for J; bases not matched to a gene: 3. CDR3 length: 14 residues. CDR3 sequence (DNA): TGTGCCAGCTCACCACGGGACAGTCACGGGGAGCTGTTTTTT. Protein: CASSPRDSHGELFF.

The V call is TRBV11-2, the J call TRBJ1-1, with TRBD1 matching 7 bases. The CDR3 spans 16 residues. V lost 5 bases to trimming and J lost 4 bases; unmatched junction nucleotides: 13. Germline V gene sequence: CDR1 SGHAT, CDR2 FQNNGV. CDR3 sequence: CASSPRPGQWSTEAFF. The DNA of the CDR3 is TGTGCCAGCAGCCCCCGGCCGGGACAGTGGTCCACTGAAGCTTTCTTT.